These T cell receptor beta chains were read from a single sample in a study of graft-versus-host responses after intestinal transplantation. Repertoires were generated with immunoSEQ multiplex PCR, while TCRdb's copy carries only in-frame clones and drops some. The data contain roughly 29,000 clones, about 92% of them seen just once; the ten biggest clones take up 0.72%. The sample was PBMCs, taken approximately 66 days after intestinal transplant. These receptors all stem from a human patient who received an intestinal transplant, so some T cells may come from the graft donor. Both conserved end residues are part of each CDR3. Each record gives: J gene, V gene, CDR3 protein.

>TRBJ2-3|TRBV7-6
CASSSAAGADTQYF
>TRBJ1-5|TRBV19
CASSIWDSNQPQHF
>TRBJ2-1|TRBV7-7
CASSQDLSVGNEQFF
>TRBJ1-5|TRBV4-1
CASSQGGSNQPQHF
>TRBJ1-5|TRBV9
CASSAGGGNQPQHF
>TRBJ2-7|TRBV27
CASSFDRGYEQYF
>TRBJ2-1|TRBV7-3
CASSLGGTYNEQFF
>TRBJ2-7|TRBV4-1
CASSQGDLYPYEQYF
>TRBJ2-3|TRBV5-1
CASSLAWREGLDTQYF
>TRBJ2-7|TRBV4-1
CASSQAPQGYPLEQYF
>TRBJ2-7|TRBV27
CASSYTGTSGSISSGQYF
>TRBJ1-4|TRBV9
CASSVLGGINEKLFF
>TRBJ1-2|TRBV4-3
CASSQGTGWNGYTF
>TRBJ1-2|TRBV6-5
CASSLGNTGYTF
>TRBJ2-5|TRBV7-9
CASSHKEAFLAGDQETQYF
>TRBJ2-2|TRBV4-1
CASSRLAGELFF
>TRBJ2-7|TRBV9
CASSVAGGPLYEQYF
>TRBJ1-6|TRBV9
CASSVTAGRDSPLHF
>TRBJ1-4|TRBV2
CASTPNEKLFF
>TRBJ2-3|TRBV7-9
CASSPRTDTQYF
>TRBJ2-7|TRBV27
CASSLSSIAGPSYEQYF
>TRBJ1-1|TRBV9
CASSVDDDVGTEAFF
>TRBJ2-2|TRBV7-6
CASSLEGPGSGELFF
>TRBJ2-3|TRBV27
CASSLTRATDTQYF
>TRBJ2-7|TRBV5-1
CASSFGQPYEQYF
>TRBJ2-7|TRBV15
CATSTTGYEQYF
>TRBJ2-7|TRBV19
CASSIGGQAAYEQYF
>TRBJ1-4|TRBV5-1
CASSLAGTGGEKLFF
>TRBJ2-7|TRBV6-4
CASSEHRASYEQYF
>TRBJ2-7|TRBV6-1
CASSEGTSGSYEQYF
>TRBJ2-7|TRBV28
CASSSLGQGPTRQYF
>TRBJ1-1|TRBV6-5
CASSYSLQGNTEAFF
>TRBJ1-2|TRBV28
CASSPDRGLLGYGYTF
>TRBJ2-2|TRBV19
CASMGYGGRLNTGELFF
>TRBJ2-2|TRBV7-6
CASSLAGGPGELFF
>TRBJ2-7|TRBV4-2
CASSQVLLQGLGVYEQYF
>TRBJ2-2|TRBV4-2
CASSQAELGGRTYLAGELFF
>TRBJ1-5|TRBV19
CASSIVTGNQPQHF
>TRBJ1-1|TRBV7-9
CASSSSLTEEAFF
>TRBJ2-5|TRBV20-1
CSALTETQYF
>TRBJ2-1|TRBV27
CASRPSGSYNEQFF
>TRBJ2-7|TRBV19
CASSWGTTYEQYF
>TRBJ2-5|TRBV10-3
CAISEHRGSVGETQYF
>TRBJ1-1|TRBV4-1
CASSPTGTANTEAFF
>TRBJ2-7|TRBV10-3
CAIGGTGYEQYF